These 9 T cell receptor beta chains originate from one sample sequenced in a study of beta chain features in type 1 diabetes. The entirety of the isolated RNA underwent reverse transcription, so expressed TCRB transcripts were sequenced. Using immunoSEQ multiplex PCR, the repertoire was profiled, and TCRdb retains in-frame clones only, with some absent. This sample has 250,000 to 300,000 clones; 7% to 9% occur once, and the top ten carry roughly 1%. The sequenced sample was central memory CD4+ T cells from blood. The receptors here all came from a woman between 18 and 30 years old in good health.

The J gene is TRBJ1-1, the V gene TRBV4-2; the match to TRBD1 covers 11 bases. The CDR3 has 13 amino acids. V shed 3 bases, J shed 10 bases, and the junction held 4 bases outside the gene matches. The germline V gene has CDR1 LGHNA and CDR2 YNFKEQ. In DNA, the CDR3 is TGTGCCAGCAGCCAGGACAGGGGGCGGGGAGCTTTCTTT. This translates into CASSQDRGRGAFF.

This clone has at least ten counts. This chain uses TRBV7-2 with TRBJ1-1; D may be TRBD1 (5 bases). There are 13 residues in the CDR3. Trimming removed 5 bases from V and 11 bases from J, with 18 bases in between. From germline, CDR1 is SGHTA and CDR2 FQGNSA. CDR3 sequence reads: CASSQSRGPRAFF. CDR3 in DNA: TGTGCCAGCAGCCAGAGTCGGGGACCAAGGGCTTTCTTT.

The chain employs TRBV20-1 and TRBJ2-3; D remains unclear. Trimming pared 6 bases from V and 6 bases from J, leaving 10 bases between. In germline, CDR1 is DFQATT, CDR2 SNEGSKA (reference sequence). This CDR3 is 11 amino acids long. For the CDR3, the DNA is TGCAGTGCCAAGATCTGGGATACGCAGTATTTT. The encoded protein is CSAKIWDTQYF.

This clone was counted a few times. The chain links TRBV28 to TRBJ1-2, with 9 nucleotides matching TRBD1. The CDR3 has 14 residues. Trimming took 5 bases from V and 5 from J; bases not matched to a gene: 6. Germline CDR1 and CDR2: MDHEN and SYDVKM. The CDR3 bases are TGTGCCAGCAGTCTGACAGGGGGACGGTATGGCTACACCTTC. Protein product: CASSLTGGRYGYTF.

This clone was counted a few times. The chain is built from TRBV30 and TRBJ2-6, with 8 bases identical to TRBD1. CDR3 length: 17 amino acids. Germline V gene sequence: CDR1 GTSNPN, CDR2 SVGIG (reference sequence). V gave up 8 bases and J gave up 0 bases; unmatched junction bases: 12. The DNA of the CDR3 is TGTGCCGGCTCTCAGGGGGCTTCGGCCTCTGGGGCCAACGTCCTGACTTTC. Translating it yields CAGSQGASASGANVLTF.

The rearrangement uses TRBV19 and TRBJ1-2, with a possible D match to TRBD1 (5 bases). The germline V gene encodes CDR1 LNHDA and CDR2 SQIVND (reference sequence). This CDR3 is built from 14 residues. V was trimmed by 1 base and J by 4 bases, leaving 10 bases between them. CDR3 residues: CASSIAGRGYGYTF. The DNA of the CDR3 is TGTGCCAGTAGTATAGCAGGGCGAGGCTATGGCTACACCTTC.

This clone has ten or more counts. The CDR3 nucleotides read TGTGCCAGCCATCGACAGCCTGGGGAAAAACTGTTTTTT. Its translation is CASHRQPGEKLFF. The rearrangement links TRBV2 to TRBJ1-4, with D tentatively TRBD1 (5 bases). CDR3 length equals 13 residues. With 8 bases removed from V and 8 bases from J, the gap between germline ends came to 15 bases. Looked up from germline, CDR1 is SNHLY and CDR2 is FYNNEI.

At least ten counts were recorded for this clone. This chain uses TRBV14 with TRBJ1-1; 7 nucleotides match TRBD1. The junction had 6 bases not matched to a gene; V was cut back by 1 base and J by 1 base. This CDR3 has 16 amino acids. Germline CDR1 is SGHDN and CDR2 is FVKESK. The CDR3 DNA reads as TGTGCCAGCAGCCAAGGAGGGGGACAGCAGAACACTGAAGCTTTCTTT. Protein: CASSQGGGQQNTEAFF.

The chain recombines TRBV2 with TRBJ1-3, with D possibly being TRBD1 (6 bases). CDR3 length: 14 amino acids. Per the germline V gene, CDR1 is SNHLY and CDR2 is FYNNEI. Deletions cut 2 bases from V and 4 bases from J, with 9 bases between. As DNA, the CDR3 is TGTGCCAGCAGTGAACAAGGGGGAGGAAACACCATATATTTT. Encoded protein: CASSEQGGGNTIYF.